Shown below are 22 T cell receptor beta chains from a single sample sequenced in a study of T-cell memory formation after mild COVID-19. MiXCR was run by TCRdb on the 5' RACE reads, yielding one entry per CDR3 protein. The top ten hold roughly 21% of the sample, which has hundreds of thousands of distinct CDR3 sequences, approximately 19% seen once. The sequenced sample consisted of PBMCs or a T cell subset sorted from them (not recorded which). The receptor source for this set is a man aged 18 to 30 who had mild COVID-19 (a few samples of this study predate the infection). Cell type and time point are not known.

The CDR3 DNA follows: TGTGCCAGCAGCTTTGGGCTAGCCCCAGAGACCCAGTACTTC. Residues: CASSFGLAPETQYF. The V call is TRBV11-2, the J call TRBJ2-5, with D possibly matching TRBD2 (5 bases). Trimming shortened V by 3 bases and J by 4 bases, and 12 bases separated the two germline ends. The length of the CDR3 is 14 residues. CDR1 and CDR2 (germline): SGHAT, FQNNGV. The full variable domain, rest sourced from reference TRBV11-2 and TRBJ2-5, is EAGVAQSPRYKIIEKRQSVAFWCNPISGHATLYWYQQILGQGPKLLIQFQNNGVVDDSQLPKDRFSAERLKGVDSTLKIQPAKLEDSAVYLCASSFGLAPETQYFGPGTRLLVL.

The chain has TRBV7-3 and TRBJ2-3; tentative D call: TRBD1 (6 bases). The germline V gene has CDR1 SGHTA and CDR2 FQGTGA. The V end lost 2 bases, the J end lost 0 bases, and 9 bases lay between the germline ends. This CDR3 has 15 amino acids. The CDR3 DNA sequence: TGTGCCAGCAGCTTATCTGGACAGAGCACAGATACGCAGTATTTT. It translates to CASSLSGQSTDTQYF.

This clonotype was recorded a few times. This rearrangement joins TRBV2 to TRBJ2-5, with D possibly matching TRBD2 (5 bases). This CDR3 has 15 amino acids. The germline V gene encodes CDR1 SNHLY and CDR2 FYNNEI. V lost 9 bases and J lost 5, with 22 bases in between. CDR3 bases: TGTGCCAGGGCACGAGGACCAGTGCGCGGGGAGACCCAGTACTTC. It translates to CARARGPVRGETQYF.

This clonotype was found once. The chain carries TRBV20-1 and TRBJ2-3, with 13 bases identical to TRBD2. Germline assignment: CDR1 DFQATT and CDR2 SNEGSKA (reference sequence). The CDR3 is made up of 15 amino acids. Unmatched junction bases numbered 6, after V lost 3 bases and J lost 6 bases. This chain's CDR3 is CSARALAGGRDTQYF. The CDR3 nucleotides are TGCAGTGCTAGGGCACTAGCGGGGGGGCGGGATACGCAGTATTTT.

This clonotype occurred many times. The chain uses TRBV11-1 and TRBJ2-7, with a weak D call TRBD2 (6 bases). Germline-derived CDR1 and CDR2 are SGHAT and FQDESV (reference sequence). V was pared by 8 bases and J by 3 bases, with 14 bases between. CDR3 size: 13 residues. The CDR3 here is CASGSGTYYEQYV. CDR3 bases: TGTGCCAGCGGATCCGGGACTTACTACGAGCAGTACGTC.

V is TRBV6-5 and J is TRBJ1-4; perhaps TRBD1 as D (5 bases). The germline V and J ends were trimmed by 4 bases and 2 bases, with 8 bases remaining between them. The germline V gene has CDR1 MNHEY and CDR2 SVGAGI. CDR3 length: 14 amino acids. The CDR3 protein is CASSFRGTNEKLFF. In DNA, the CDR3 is TGTGCCAGCAGTTTCCGGGGGACTAATGAAAAACTGTTTTTT.

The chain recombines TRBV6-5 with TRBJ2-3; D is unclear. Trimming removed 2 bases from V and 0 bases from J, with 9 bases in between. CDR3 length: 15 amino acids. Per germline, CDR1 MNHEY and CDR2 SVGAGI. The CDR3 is CASSYQARSTDTQYF. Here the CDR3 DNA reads TGTGCCAGCAGTTACCAAGCGCGGAGCACAGATACGCAGTATTTT.

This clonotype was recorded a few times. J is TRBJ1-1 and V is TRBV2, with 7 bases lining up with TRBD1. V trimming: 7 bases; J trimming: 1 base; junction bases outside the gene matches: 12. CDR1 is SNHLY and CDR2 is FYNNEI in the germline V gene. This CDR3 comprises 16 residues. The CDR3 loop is CASTPDRFSQNTEAFF. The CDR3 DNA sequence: TGTGCCAGCACCCCGGACAGGTTTTCTCAGAACACTGAAGCTTTCTTT.

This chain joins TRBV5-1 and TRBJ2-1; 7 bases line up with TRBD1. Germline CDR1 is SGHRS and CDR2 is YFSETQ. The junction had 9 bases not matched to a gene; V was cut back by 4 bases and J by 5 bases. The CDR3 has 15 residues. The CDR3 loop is CASSQTTGSNNEQFF. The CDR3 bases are TGCGCCAGCAGCCAAACGACAGGGTCGAACAATGAGCAGTTCTTC.

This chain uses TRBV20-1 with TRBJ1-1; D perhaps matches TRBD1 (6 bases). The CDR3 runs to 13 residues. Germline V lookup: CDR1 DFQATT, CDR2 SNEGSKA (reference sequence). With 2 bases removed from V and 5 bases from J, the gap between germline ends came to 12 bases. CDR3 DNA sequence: TGCAGTGCTAGAAGGGGGGCTGGAACTGAAGCTTTCTTT. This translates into CSARRGAGTEAFF.

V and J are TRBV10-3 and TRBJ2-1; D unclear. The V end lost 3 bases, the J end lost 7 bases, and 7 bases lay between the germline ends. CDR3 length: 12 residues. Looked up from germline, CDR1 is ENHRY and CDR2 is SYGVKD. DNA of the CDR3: TGTGCCATCAGTGAAGAGTGGAATGAGCAGTTCTTC. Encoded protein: CAISEEWNEQFF.

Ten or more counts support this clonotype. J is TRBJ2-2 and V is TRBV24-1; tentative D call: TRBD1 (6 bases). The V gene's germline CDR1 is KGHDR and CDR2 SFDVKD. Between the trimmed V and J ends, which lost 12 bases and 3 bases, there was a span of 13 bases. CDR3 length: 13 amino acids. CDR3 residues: CAAGRTDTGELFF. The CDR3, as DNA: TGTGCCGCTGGGCGGACAGACACCGGGGAGCTGTTTTTT.

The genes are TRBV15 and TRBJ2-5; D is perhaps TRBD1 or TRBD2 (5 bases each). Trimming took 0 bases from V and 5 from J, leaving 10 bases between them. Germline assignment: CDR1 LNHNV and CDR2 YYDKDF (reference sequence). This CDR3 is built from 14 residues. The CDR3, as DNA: TGTGCCACCAGCAGAGATCCGGGGCAGGAGACCCAGTACTTC. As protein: CATSRDPGQETQYF.

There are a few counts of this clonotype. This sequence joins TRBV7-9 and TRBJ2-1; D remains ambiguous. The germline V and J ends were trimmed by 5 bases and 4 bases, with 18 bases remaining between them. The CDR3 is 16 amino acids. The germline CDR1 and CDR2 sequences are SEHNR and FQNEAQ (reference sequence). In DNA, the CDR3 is TGTGCCAGCAGCGGGGTGTTGGGATCACTTTACAATGAGCAGTTCTTC. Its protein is CASSGVLGSLYNEQFF.

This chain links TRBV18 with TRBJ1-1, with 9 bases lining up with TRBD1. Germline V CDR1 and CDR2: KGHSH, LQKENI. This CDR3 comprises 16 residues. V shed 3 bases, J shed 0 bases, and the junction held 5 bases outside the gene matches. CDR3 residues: CASSPWTGDMNTEAFF. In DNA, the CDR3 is TGTGCCAGCTCACCCTGGACAGGGGACATGAACACTGAAGCTTTCTTT.

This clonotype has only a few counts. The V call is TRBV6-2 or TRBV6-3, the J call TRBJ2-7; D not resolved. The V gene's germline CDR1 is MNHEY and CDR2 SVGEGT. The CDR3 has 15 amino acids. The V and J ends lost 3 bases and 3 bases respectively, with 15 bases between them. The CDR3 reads CASSYPPAGDYEQYV. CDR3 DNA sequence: TGTGCCAGCAGTTATCCCCCGGCAGGAGACTACGAGCAGTACGTC.

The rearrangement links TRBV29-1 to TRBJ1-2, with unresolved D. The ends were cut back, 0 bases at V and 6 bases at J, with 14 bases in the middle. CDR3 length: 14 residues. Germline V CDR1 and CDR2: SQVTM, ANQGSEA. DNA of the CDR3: TGCAGCGTTGAAGATCCAACTACTGGTGATGGCTACACCTTC. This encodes CSVEDPTTGDGYTF.

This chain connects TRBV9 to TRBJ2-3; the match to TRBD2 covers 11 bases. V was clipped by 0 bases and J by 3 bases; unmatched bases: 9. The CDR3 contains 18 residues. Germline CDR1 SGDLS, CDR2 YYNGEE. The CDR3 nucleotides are TGTGCCAGCAGCGTAGGTCGATCTAGCGGGGGGCCGACAGATACGCAGTATTTT. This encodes CASSVGRSSGGPTDTQYF.

In DNA, the CDR3 is TGTGCCACCAGTGACTGGGGTTCCGGGGAGCTGTTTTTT. As protein: CATSDWGSGELFF. The chain carries TRBV24-1 and TRBJ2-2; unclear D gene. Germline V gives CDR1 KGHDR, CDR2 SFDVKD. V was cut by 4 bases and J by 6 bases, with 8 bases left in between. The CDR3 length is 13 residues.

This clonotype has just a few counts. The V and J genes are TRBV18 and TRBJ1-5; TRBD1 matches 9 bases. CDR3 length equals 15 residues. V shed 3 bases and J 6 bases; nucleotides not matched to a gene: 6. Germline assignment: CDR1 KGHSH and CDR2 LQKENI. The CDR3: CASSPQQGAGQPQHF. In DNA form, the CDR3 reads TGTGCCAGCTCACCTCAACAGGGGGCAGGTCAGCCCCAGCATTTT.

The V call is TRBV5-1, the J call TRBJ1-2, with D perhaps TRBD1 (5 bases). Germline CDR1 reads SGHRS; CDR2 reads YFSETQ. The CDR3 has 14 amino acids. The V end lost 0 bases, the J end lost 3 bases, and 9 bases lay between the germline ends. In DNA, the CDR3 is TGCGCCAGCAGCTTGGTAGGGGCGGACTATGGCTACACCTTC. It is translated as CASSLVGADYGYTF.

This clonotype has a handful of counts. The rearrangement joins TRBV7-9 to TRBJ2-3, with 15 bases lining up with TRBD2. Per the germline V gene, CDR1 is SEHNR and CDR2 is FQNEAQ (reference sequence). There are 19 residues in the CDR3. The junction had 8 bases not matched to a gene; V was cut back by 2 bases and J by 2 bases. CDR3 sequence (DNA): TGTGCCAGCAGCTTAACCTGGACTAGCGGGGGGGCTGACACAGATACGCAGTATTTT. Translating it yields CASSLTWTSGGADTDTQYF.